One and the same sample provided the 2 T cell receptor beta chains below, sequenced in a study of T cells in Graves' hyperthyroidism and ophthalmopathy. Researchers took RNA transcripts and amplified the TCR beta CDR3 regions from them. First-round RT-PCR targeting the TCR CDR3 was performed with the HTBI primer set. TCRdb reprocessed the multiplex PCR reads via MiXCR and lists one record per CDR3 protein. Here the sample spans fewer than 400,000 distinct CDR3 sequences, roughly 15% being singletons. Sequencing input: blood. These receptors came from a man aged 25-45 years with Graves' hyperthyroidism.

This clonotype was counted at least ten times. The chain couples TRBV20-1 to TRBJ2-5; 10 nucleotides line up with TRBD2. V was clipped by 1 base and J by 5 bases; unmatched bases: 7. This CDR3 region has 15 residues. CDR1 is DFQATT, CDR2 SNEGSKA, per germline (reference sequence). CDR3 residues: CSARGGSGRRETQYF. CDR3 nucleotide sequence: TGCAGTGCTAGAGGAGGTAGCGGGAGGAGGGAGACCCAGTACTTC.

Notes on this clonotype: A read error may explain this, as a much larger clone is one base away. No conserved phenylalanine or tryptophan is present at the end of the CDR3, so a read error is the likely explanation. The chain links TRBV2 to TRBJ2-1; D is perhaps TRBD1 (5 bases). Germline CDR1 reads SNHLY; CDR2 reads FYNNEI. V was pared by 6 bases and J by 2 bases, with 8 bases between. The CDR3 loop spans 13 amino acids. CDR3 residues: CASSPDTYNEQFS. DNA of the CDR3: TGTGCCAGCAGCCCGGACACCTACAATGAGCAGTTCTCC.